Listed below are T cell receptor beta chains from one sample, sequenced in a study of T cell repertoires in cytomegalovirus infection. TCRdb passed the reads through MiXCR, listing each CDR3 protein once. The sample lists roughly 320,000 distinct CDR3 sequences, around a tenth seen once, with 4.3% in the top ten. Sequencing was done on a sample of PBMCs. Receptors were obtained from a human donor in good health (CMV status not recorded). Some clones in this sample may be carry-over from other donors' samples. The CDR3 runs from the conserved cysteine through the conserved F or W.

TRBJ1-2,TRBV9,CASSPPPGGYTF
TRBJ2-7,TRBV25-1,CASSWTGETLEQYF
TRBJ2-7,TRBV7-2,CASSQRAQSYEQYF
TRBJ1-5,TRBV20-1,CSALYDRVGNQPQHF
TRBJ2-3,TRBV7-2,CASSSSRGAVKVTDTQYF
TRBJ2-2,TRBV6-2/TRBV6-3,CASQRVAGANTGELFF
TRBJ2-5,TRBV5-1,CASSPGLAGRIQETQYF
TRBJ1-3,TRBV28,CASSFIRSSGNTIYF
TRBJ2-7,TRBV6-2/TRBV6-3,CASSYSGQGSEQYF
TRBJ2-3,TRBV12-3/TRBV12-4,CASSLGEADTQYF
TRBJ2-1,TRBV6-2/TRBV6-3,CASSWTSGYNEQFF
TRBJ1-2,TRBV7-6,CASSPIRDSHDYGYTF
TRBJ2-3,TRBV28,CASSWPGTDTQYF
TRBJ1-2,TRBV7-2,CASSLGTVAGKDGYTF
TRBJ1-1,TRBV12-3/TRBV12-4,CASSTQEVVNTEAFF
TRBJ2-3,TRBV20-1,CSARPRDGSSTDTQYF
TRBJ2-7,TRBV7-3,CASSFGQPSNEQYF
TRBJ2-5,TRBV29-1,CSVEGRNVRETQYF
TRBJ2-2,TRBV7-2,CASSLYGNPGELFF
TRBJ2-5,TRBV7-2,CASSLAGYQETQYF
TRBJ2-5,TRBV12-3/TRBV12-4,CASSLKVDRQETQYF
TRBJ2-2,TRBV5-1,CASSAGTGGATGELFF
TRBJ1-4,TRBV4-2,CASNSGGATNEKLFF
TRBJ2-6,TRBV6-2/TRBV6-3,CASAGTGANVLTF
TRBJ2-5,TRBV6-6,CASILEDIHGETQYF
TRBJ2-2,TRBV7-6,CASSHTGELFF
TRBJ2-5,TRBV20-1,CSASRDSQETQYF
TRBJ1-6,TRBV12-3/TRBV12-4,CASSFSWGNSPLHF
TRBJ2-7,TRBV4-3,CASSQKTSGPYEQYF
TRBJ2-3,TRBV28,CASSISQGGTDTQYF
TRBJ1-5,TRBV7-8,CASSLMRQGNQPQHF
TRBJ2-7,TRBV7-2,CASSPLPGPTSYEQYF
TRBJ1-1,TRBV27,CASASWTGGNTEAFF
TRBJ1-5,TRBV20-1,CSAREGNGNQPQHF
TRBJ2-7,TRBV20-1,CSAHGLYEQYF
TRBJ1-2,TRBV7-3,CASSPRTGYNYGYTF
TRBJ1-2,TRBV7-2,CASSKTGINGYTF
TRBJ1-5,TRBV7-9,CASSPEGNQPQHF
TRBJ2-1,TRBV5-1,CASSLMSAGSHNEQFF
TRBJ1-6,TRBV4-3,CASSQGLSDPGSPLHF
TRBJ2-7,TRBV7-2,CASSYDRAYEQYF
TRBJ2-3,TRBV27,CASSFWRGTTDTQYF
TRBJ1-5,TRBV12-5,CASGLVLTGGMEPQHF
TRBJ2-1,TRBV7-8,CASSLRAGEYNEQFF
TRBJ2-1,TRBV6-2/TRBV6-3,CASSYPQAAPYNEQFF
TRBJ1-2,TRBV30,CAWIAGNYGYTF
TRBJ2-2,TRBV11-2,CASSLPGTENTGELFF
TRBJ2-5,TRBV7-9,CASSRGGSAGETQYF
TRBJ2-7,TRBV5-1,CASSEAWFDEQYF
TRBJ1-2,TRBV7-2,CASSLGQGALGYTF
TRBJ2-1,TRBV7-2,CASSSDRTYNEQFF
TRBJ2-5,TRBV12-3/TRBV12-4,CASRAGGPATQYF
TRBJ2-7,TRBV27,CASSLDPGQVFLYF
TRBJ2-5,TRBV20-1,CSARDWDPRSQETQYF
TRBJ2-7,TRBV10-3,CAISESLDGNLYEQYF
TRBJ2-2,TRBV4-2,CASSQEPDSNTGELFF
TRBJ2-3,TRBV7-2,CASSRKILTSTDTQYF
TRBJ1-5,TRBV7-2,CASSLRRAGGQPQHF
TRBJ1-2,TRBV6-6,CASSYSGVSGYGYTF
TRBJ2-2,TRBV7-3,CASSLTGSPTGELFF